This T cell receptor beta chain was sequenced for a study of T cell responses to AZD1222 COVID-19 vaccine (dated by TCRdb to about 2021). For the study in its entirety: Because spike-specific TCR depth and breadth did not differ between the two schedules, AZD1222 recipients who got a second dose at roughly 4 weeks were pooled with those who got a second dose at roughly 12 weeks. Trial participants were enrolled into age subgroups of 18-55, 56-69 and 70-plus years, which contained roughly 150, 30 and 60 TCR-sequenced participants, respectively. TCR sequencing covered over 230 trial participants: approximately 200 given two doses of AZD1222 and some 25 given two doses of MenACWY control vaccine.

As regards this clone: This receptor's antigen is unknown. The sample holds no much larger clone one base away, and base qualities are not on file.

The time point label on this specimen signifies: baseline before first vaccination. Vaccinee samples were obtained from the UK trials COV001 and COV002, which included a single-blind randomized controlled phase 2/3 trial of AZD1222 (ChAdOx1 nCoV-19) in healthy adults. For TCRbeta chain sequencing, PBMC samples were collected from trial participants at day 0 and at day 28 after the second dose. Broad study findings and their caveats: Reportedly, close to half of the unique spike-specific TCRs recognized epitopes lying outside the regions that are mutated in the B.1.351 and B.1.1.7 variants. Because no day 14 peak-response samples were available, the repertoires could be characterized only after the peak T cell response. The vaccine-associated CD4 TCRs covered the entire spike protein, and the dominant responses fell in regions 160-218 and 743-854. A significant rise in spike-specific TCR breadth and depth was observed after two AZD1222 doses relative to day 0 and relative to MenACWY recipients. Most participants were white British and females outnumbered males, and the authors suggested that clonal diversity may have been underestimated. Conclusions about previously exposed vaccinees are limited because only five or six AZD1222 recipients were SARS-CoV-2 seropositive at baseline. The 56-69-year group was small, and its depth increase did not reach significance, likely because of low power.

The CDR3 regions of human TCRbeta chains were analyzed by immunosequencing. On the study's bioinformatics: Repertoire TCRs were checked for matches against a reference library of SARS-CoV-2-specific TCRs that had been generated using the MIRA antigen-specificity platform. Breadth was defined as the fraction of unique TCRs that were SARS-CoV-2-associated. Depth was defined as the fraction of total T cells that were SARS-CoV-2-associated. Using the MIRA data, each spike-specific TCR was assigned both to the spike region to which the TCR was reactive and to a CD4 or CD8 class. Log10-transformed breadth and depth values were compared by one-way ANOVA with Sidak's multiple comparisons tests. The table was pulled from immuneACCESS by TCRdb, which kept in-frame rearrangements only. Such tables lose some clones; where checked, under half of the loss comes from unresolved V genes, and the rest has no known cause. That table furnishes V, J and clone size, whereas the DNA furnished D and trimming. This sample is represented by 150,000 to 200,000 clones; roughly 92% of them were singletons. The ten largest clonotypes hold less than 11% of the sample.

V lost 1 base and J lost 1 base, and the count of bases not matched to a germline gene is 17. CDR1 and CDR2, per the germline V gene, are SGHVS and FQNEAQ. The CDR3 covers 22 residues, taking in both the cysteine and the phenylalanine. Of all the DNA, just the CDR3 is kept, 66 bases in frame from base 1. The sequence derives from an adult in good health. The sequence joins TRBV7-8 to TRBJ2-3, with 13 junctional bases fitting TRBD2. The sequencing used peripheral blood, collected on day 0 of AZD1222 vaccination. The CDR3 amino acid sequence is: CASSLEGSAWTSGRGGTDTQYF. The nucleotide sequence is TGTGCCAGCAGCTTAGAAGGATCGGCGTGGACTAGCGGGAGAGGGGGCACAGATACGCAGTATTTT.